These T cell receptor beta chains were read from a single sample in a study of cytomegalovirus exposure and HLA in healthy donors. Libraries were prepared by immunoSEQ multiplex PCR; TCRdb keeps only in-frame clonotypes and omits some of them. This sample has roughly 170,000 clones; 80% to 85% occur once, and the top ten carry 2.5% to 3%. What was sequenced was PBMCs. The source is a woman aged 18-29 years in good health and CMV-seropositive. The conserved cysteine and the conserved F or W are not part of the CDR3 here.

cdr3_length	v_call	j_call	cdr3_aa
14	TRBV5-1	TRBJ2-1	ASSSASGSSYNEQF
13	TRBV7-9	TRBJ2-6	ASSLWPTGANVLT
13	TRBV9	TRBJ1-3	ASSVGQGSGNTIY
13	TRBV5-1	TRBJ2-5	ASSSGTSDQETQY
14	TRBV11-2	TRBJ2-2	ASSLVSGGASGELF
15	TRBV14	TRBJ1-5	ASSLTQKRGAHQPQH
12	TRBV29-1	TRBJ2-1	SVSGGAIFNEQF
11	TRBV4-1	TRBJ2-5	ASSQDVLETQY
15	TRBV15	TRBJ2-5	ATSRDGASGGQETQY
12	TRBV5-5	TRBJ2-1	ASSLALSGGQQF
16	TRBV10-3	TRBJ2-7	AISESERLQGNSYEQY
13	TRBV6-5	TRBJ2-1	ASSLTGDIYNEQF
13	TRBV5-1	TRBJ2-1	ASSLVGGSYNEQF
12	TRBV18	TRBJ2-3	ASSQQGFTDTQY
13	TRBV21-1	TRBJ2-7	ASSTGRDSTYEQY
13	TRBV7-6	TRBJ2-5	ASSLAPTGVETQY
12	TRBV2	TRBJ1-4	ASRRPGLEEKLF
10	TRBV7-9	TRBJ1-2	ASSATGYGYT
13	TRBV11-3	TRBJ2-1	ASSLGGTPNNEQF
13	TRBV11-3	TRBJ2-7	ASTGGRPRTYEQY
12	TRBV4-1	TRBJ1-1	ASSQVPRATEAF
13	TRBV29-1	TRBJ2-3	SVGYSAVNTDTQY
11	TRBV25-1	TRBJ2-7	ASRRTRTGEQY
14	TRBV2	TRBJ1-5	ASSESGGRIDQPQH
15	TRBV6-1	TRBJ2-7	ASSEAGDRGPRYEQY
11	TRBV9	TRBJ2-5	ASSAQGQETQY
13	TRBV29-1	TRBJ2-1	SVGGGPDQGNEQF
12	TRBV9	TRBJ2-3	ASSLGGIIGTQY
13	TRBV6-5	TRBJ1-1	ASSYSRQMNTEAF
18	TRBV6-7	TRBJ1-5	ASSTPPGGPRECSNQPQH
10	TRBV2	TRBJ2-7	ASSTSIHEQY
12	TRBV5-1	TRBJ1-1	ASSWGTEIGEAF
16	TRBV7-9	TRBJ2-7	ASSFDRGRKAGSYEQY
14	TRBV18	TRBJ2-1	ASSPQAGRIHNEQF
15	TRBV5-4	TRBJ2-5	ASSGRDRSLGGETQY
14	TRBV7-8	TRBJ1-2	ASSLAETGFWHGYT
14	TRBV15	TRBJ1-1	ATSREGLRVNTEAF
15	TRBV27	TRBJ1-6	ASSRTWTVMGASPLH
12	TRBV14	TRBJ2-1	ASSRSRIGGEQF
13	TRBV7-9	TRBJ1-1	ASSPLGQGNTEAF
13	TRBV7-8	TRBJ2-5	ASSLASGEQETQY
14	TRBV27	TRBJ2-7	ASSQSVGRGAYEQY
10	TRBV6-5	TRBJ1-2	ASNGGNYGYT
13	TRBV18	TRBJ2-5	ASSLRTGGQETQY
16	TRBV11-3	TRBJ2-3	ASSFTTGLAGSGDTQY
11	TRBV27	TRBJ1-1	ASSWTGNTEAF